This TCR beta chain was identified during a study of blood T cells in healthy people across ages (dated by TCRdb to the mid-2010s). For context, the study as a whole: In model experiments, roughly one uniquely barcoded TCR beta cDNA molecule per two T cells was captured by template switching. Four age groups were formed from the donors: young (average 16 years), middle-aged (around 39), aged (roughly 56) and long-lived (around 82). Age-related changes in TCR beta repertoire diversity were measured in the study by deep sequencing normalized with unique cDNA molecular identifiers. The study analyzed two additional independent replicas of 1 million unique cDNA reads from the same blood draw for two donors, one aged 18 to 30 and one aged 80 or older. To avoid experimental bias, donors of different ages were distributed randomly across sequencing lanes.

The full study reports these points: Estimates of total diversity based on one million sequenced T cells were regarded as lower bounds and as underestimates. Because the CMV infection status of the donors was unknown, age-related changes in expanded clonotypes may potentially have been confounded. Observed TCR beta diversity per million T cells fell roughly linearly with age, and a significant reduction was already apparent by age roughly 40. Compared with the aged group, more naive CD4+ T cells, fewer expanded clones and increased TCR diversity were shown by the long-lived group, suggesting age selection. Conclusive comparison of naive and antigen-experienced compartments was prevented by the profiling of bulk unsorted PBMCs. The percentage of naive T cells measured by flow cytometry correlated strongly with observed TCR beta diversity.

Systemically healthy Caucasian individuals from Russia, 39 in total and aged roughly 6 to 100 years, were included as donors. Each donor gave around 9.8 milliliters of peripheral blood, collected into EDTA-treated Vacutainer tubes. Ficoll-Paque density-gradient centrifugation was used to isolate PBMCs, with at least 6 million per sample. Trizol reagent was used to extract total RNA from the PBMCs, yielding at least 5 micrograms per sample. Naive CD45RAhigh/CD27high T cell percentages were measured by flow cytometry on a PBMC aliquot from every donor. Library preparation used 5' RACE. A second PCR of about 6 to 12 cycles was run with a J-beta primer mix and a sample-barcoded 5' primer. A template-switch 5' adaptor carrying 12 random nucleotides introduced a unique molecular identifier onto each TCR beta cDNA molecule. Each sample yielded at least 3 million CDR3-containing paired-end reads. First-strand cDNA was synthesized from all RNA with the Mint cDNA synthesis kit, primed by a TRBC-specific oligonucleotide. Following uracil-DNA glycosylase treatment, a first 18-cycle PCR with universal primers M1SS and BC2_uni_R was performed on all cDNA. As for how the authors treated the data: Normalization of each sample was performed by random selection of 1 million high-quality reads, each carrying a distinct molecular identifier. Reads sharing molecular identifiers were discarded rather than binned into consensus sequences. MiTCR, run with a Q25 quality threshold and the strictest error-elimination algorithm, handled CDR3 identification, clonotype clustering and error correction. A nonparametric unseen species model using Euler transformation provided a lower-bound estimate of total TCR beta diversity. TCRdb ran its own pipeline on the public reads, namely fastp trimming at Q25 and MiXCR clone calling, and kept in-frame beta chains. Each entry is one CDR3 protein sequence, shown with its most common DNA and genes. The V and J calls and clone size are TCRdb's, not the authors'. The sample profile shows over 1,500,000 distinct CDR3 sequences; about 39% of them were found once. The top ten clonotypes cover 23% of the sample.

For this clonotype: Its antigen is still unknown. No qualities accompany the bases; no much larger clone lies one base away.

V drops 6 bases and J drops 3 bases, leaving 21 bases in between. Including cysteine and phenylalanine, the CDR3 has 18 amino acids. Kept here is only the CDR3 DNA, which spans 54 bases and is read in frame from base 1. CDR1 and CDR2 are read off the germline V gene as MNHEY and SVGEGT. The rearranged segments are TRBV6-2 or TRBV6-3 and TRBJ2-6, with TRBD1 perhaps the D gene, on 5 matching bases. The specimen was blood. The receptor was isolated from a human donor in good health. The CDR3 corresponds to CASSYDPAGARGANVLTF. DNA sequence: TGTGCCAGCAGCTACGACCCGGCTGGGGCTCGTGGGGCCAACGTCCTGACTTTC.